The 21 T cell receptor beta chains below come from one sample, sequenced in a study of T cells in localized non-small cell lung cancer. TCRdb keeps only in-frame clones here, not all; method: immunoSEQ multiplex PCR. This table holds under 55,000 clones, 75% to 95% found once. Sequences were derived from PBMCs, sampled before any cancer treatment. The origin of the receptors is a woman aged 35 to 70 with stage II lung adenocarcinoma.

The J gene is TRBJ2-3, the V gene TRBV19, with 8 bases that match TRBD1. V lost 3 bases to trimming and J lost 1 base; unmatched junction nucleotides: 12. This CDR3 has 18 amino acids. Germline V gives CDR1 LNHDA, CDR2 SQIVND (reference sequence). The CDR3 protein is CASSMPGQGAGGTDTQYF. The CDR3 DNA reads TGTGCCAGTAGTATGCCGGGGCAGGGGGCCGGGGGCACAGATACGCAGTATTTT. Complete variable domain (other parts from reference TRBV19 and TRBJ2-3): DGGITQSPKYLFRKEGQNVTLSCEQNLNHDAMYWYRQDPGQGLRLIYYSQIVNDFQKGDIAEGYSVSREKKESFPLTVTSAQKNPTAFYLCASSMPGQGAGGTDTQYFGPGTRLTVL.

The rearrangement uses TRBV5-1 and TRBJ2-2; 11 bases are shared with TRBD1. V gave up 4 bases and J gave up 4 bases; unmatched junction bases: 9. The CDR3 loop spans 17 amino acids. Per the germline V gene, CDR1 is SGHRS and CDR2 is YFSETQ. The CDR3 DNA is TGCGCCAGCAGCCTTCTAGGACAGGGGGCGACCACCGGGGAGCTGTTTTTT. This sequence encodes CASSLLGQGATTGELFF.

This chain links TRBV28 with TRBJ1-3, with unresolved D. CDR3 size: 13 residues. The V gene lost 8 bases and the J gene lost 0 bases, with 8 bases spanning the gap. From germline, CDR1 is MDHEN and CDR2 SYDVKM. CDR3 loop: CASRGFSGNTIYF. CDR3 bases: TGTGCCAGCCGTGGTTTCTCTGGAAACACCATATATTTT.

The CDR3 reads CASSFPGQGDQPQHF. CDR3 DNA sequence: TGTGCCAGCAGCTTCCCTGGACAGGGGGATCAGCCCCAGCATTTT. The V and J genes are TRBV7-2 and TRBJ1-5; 10 bases agree with TRBD1. The germline CDR1 and CDR2 sequences are SGHTA and FQGNSA. This CDR3 has 15 residues. V was clipped by 3 bases and J by 5 bases; unmatched bases: 4.

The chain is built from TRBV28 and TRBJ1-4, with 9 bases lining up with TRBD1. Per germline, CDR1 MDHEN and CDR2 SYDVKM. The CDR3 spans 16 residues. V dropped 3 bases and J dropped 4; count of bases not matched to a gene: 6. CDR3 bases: TGTGCCAGCAGTTTCCTTGGACAGGGGCATAATGAAAAACTGTTTTTT. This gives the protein CASSFLGQGHNEKLFF.

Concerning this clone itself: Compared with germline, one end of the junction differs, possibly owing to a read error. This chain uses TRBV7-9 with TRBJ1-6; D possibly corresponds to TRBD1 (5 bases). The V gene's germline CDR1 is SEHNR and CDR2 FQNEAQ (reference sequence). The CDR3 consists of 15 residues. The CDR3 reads CASSPPAVGVSHLHF. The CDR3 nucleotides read TGTGCCAGCAGCCCACCGGCGGTGGGGGTATCACACCTCCACTTT.

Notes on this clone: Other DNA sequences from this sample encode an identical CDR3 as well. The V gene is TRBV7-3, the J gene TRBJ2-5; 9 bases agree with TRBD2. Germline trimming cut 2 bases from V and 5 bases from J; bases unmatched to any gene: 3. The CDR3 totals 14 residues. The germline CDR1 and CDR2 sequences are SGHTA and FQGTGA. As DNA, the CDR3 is TGTGCCAGCAGCTTAGCGGGGGGGCAGGAGACCCAGTACTTC. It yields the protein CASSLAGGQETQYF.

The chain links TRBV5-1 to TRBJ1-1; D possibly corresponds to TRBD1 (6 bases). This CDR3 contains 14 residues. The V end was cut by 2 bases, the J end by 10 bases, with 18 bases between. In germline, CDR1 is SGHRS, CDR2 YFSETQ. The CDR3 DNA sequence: TGCGCCAGCAGCTTACTATACGGGGGCGATGGAGCTTTCTTT. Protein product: CASSLLYGGDGAFF. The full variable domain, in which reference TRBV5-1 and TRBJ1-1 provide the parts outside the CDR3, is KAGVTQTPRYLIKTRGQQVTLSCSPISGHRSVSWYQQTPGQGLQFLFEYFSETQRNKGNFPGRFSGRQFSNSRSEMNVSTLELGDSALYLCASSLLYGGDGAFFGQGTRLTVV.

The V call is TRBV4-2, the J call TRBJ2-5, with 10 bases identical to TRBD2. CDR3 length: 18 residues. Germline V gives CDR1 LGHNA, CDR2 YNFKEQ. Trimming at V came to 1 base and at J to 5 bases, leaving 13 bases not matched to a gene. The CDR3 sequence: CASSQAGSGGKGRETQYF. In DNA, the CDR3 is TGTGCCAGCAGCCAAGCCGGTAGCGGGGGGAAGGGCAGGGAGACCCAGTACTTC.

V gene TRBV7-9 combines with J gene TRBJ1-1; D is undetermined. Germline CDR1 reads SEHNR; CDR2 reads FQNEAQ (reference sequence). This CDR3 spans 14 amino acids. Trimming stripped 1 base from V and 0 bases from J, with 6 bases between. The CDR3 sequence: CASSLDTLNTEAFF. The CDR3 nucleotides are TGTGCCAGCAGCTTAGACACCCTGAACACTGAAGCTTTCTTT.

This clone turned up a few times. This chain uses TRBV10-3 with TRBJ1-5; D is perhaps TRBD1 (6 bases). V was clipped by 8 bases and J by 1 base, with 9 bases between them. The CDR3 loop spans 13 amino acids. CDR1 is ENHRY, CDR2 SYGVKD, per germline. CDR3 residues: CAIAGQSNQPQHF. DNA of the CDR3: TGTGCCATCGCAGGACAGAGCAATCAGCCCCAGCATTTT.

CDR3 amino acids: CASSPPGGGRGTDTQYF. The CDR3 nucleotides are TGTGCCAGCTCACCACCGGGGGGCGGTCGGGGCACAGATACGCAGTATTTT. The chain employs TRBV18 and TRBJ2-3; D assignment may be TRBD1 or TRBD2 (6 bases each). Germline CDR1 reads KGHSH; CDR2 reads LQKENI. The CDR3 is made up of 17 amino acids. V was clipped by 0 bases and J by 1 base, with 14 bases between them.

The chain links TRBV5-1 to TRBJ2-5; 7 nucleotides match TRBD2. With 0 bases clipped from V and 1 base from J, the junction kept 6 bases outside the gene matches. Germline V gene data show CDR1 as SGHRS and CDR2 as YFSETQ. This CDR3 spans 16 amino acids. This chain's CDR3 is CASSLGTGGTQETQYF. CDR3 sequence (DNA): TGCGCCAGCAGCTTGGGAACGGGGGGTACCCAAGAGACCCAGTACTTC.

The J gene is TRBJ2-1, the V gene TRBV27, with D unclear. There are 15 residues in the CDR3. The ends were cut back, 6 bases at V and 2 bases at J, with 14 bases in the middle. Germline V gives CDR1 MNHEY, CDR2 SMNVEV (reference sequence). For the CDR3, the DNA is TGTGCCAGCAGCATGAGGAGCGAGGCCTACAATGAGCAGTTCTTC. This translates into CASSMRSEAYNEQFF.

CDR3 protein: CASSSGTSGDDEQFF. The CDR3 DNA reads TGTGCCAGCAGCTCCGGGACTAGCGGGGATGATGAGCAGTTCTTC. The chain is built from TRBV7-6 and TRBJ2-1; TRBD2 aligns across 13 bases. Germline V CDR1 and CDR2: SGHVS, FNYEAQ. CDR3 size: 15 residues. Germline trimming cut 4 bases from V and 8 bases from J; bases unmatched to any gene: 5.

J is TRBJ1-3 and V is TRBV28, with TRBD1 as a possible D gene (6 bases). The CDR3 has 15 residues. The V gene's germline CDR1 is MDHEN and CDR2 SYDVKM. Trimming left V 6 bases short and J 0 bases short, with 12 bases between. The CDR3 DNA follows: TGTGCCAGCAGCCGGGGGGGCGACTCTGGAAACACCATATATTTT. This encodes CASSRGGDSGNTIYF.

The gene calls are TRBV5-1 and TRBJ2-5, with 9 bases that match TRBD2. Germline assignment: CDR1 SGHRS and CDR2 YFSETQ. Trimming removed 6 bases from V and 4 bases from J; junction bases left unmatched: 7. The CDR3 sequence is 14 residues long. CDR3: CASKDSGGAETQYF. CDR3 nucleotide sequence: TGCGCCAGCAAGGATAGCGGGGGAGCAGAGACCCAGTACTTC.

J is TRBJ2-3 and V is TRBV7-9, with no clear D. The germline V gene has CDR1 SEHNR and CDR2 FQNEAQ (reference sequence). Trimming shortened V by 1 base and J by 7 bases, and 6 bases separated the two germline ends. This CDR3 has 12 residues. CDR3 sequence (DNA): TGTGCCAGCAGCTTAGGGCCTTATACGCAGTATTTT. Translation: CASSLGPYTQYF.

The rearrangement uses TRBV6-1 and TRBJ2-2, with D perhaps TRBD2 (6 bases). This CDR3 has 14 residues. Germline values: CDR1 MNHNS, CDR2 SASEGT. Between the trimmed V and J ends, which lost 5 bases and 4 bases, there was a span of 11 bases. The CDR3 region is CASSQWRGTGELFF. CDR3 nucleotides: TGTGCCAGCAGTCAGTGGAGGGGCACCGGGGAGCTGTTTTTT.

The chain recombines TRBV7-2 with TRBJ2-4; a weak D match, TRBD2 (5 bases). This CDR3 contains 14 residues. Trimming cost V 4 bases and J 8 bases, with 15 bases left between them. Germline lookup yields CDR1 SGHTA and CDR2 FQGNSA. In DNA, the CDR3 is TGTGCCAGCAGCTCCGCCCAGGTCGGGGACATTCAGTACTTC. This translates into CASSSAQVGDIQYF.

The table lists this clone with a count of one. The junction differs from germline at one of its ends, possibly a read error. CDR3 DNA: TGTGCCAGCAGTGAAGCGGGCGGGGCCGGGTTGGGGGTGAAGACTGAAGCTTTCTTT. Amino acids: CASSEAGGAGLGVKTEAFF. This chain joins TRBV2 and TRBJ1-1; possibly TRBD1 for D (5 bases). The CDR3 loop spans 19 amino acids. Germline V CDR1 and CDR2: SNHLY, FYNNEI.